The 26 T cell receptor beta chains below come from one sample, sequenced in a study of T cells expressing NK-cell markers. Each CDR3 protein gets one entry in TCRdb, which reprocessed the 5' RACE reads and gives no DNA. The table counts 120,000 to 150,000 distinct CDR3 sequences; roughly 12% lies in the top ten. The sequencing sample was made of blood T cells: a sorted CD56 or NKG2C T cell subset, CD4+ or CD8+ T cells, or bulk PBMC T cells (not recorded which). Source of these receptors: a man between 18 and 29 years old in good health.

The chain combines TRBV13 with TRBJ2-1; there is no DNA to check the TCRdb D call of TRBD2. Germline CDR1 is PRHDT and CDR2 is FYEKMQ (reference sequence). The CDR3 extends over 16 amino acids. CDR3 sequence reads: CASSSGTSGLNNEQFF.

The chain has TRBV20-1 and TRBJ2-4; without DNA, the TCRdb call of TRBD1 cannot be checked. The CDR3 covers 14 residues. Germline CDR1 is DFQATT and CDR2 is SNEGSKA (reference sequence). The CDR3 sequence: CSAEPGTAENIQYF.

V usage is TRBV28 and J usage is TRBJ2-7; without DNA, the TCRdb call of TRBD2 cannot be checked. The germline V gene has CDR1 MDHEN and CDR2 SYDVKM. The CDR3 sequence is 16 residues long. CDR3 sequence: CASSTGGLAGTYEQYF.

This chain links TRBV4-3 with TRBJ2-7. CDR1 is LGHNA and CDR2 is YSLEER in the germline V gene. The CDR3 has 14 residues. The CDR3: CASSHIGVSYEQYF.

The CDR3 sequence: CASSSGQFAEAFF. The rearrangement joins TRBV27 to TRBJ1-1; no DNA is available, so the TRBD1 call from TCRdb remains unchecked. The CDR3 is 13 residues long. The germline CDR1 and CDR2 sequences are MNHEY and SMNVEV (reference sequence).

This chain uses TRBV23-1 with TRBJ2-5. TRBV23-1 is filed as an ORF, its function uncertain. This CDR3 has 12 residues. The CDR3 region is CASTINQETQYF.

This clonotype is identified as medium-sized from frequency. This rearrangement joins TRBV12-3 or TRBV12-4 to TRBJ2-4; TCRdb proposes TRBD1, but this gene call is untestable without DNA. This CDR3 comprises 16 residues. The CDR3 sequence is CASSYRDRKGKNIQYF.

The rearrangement uses TRBV2 and TRBJ2-1; checking the TCRdb D call of TRBD1 is not possible without DNA. This CDR3 has 15 residues. CDR1 SNHLY and CDR2 FYNNEI come from the germline V gene. Here the CDR3 reads CASSPGQGIANEQFF.

The chain recombines TRBV12-3 or TRBV12-4 with TRBJ1-2. The CDR3 runs to 13 residues. The CDR3 loop reads CASSFGQIVGYTF.

The V gene is TRBV9, the J gene TRBJ2-5; TCRdb's D call, TRBD2, is unchecked because there is no DNA. The germline V gene encodes CDR1 SGDLS and CDR2 YYNGEE. The CDR3 length is 16 residues. CDR3 sequence reads: CASSVELAGGPETQYF.

V gene TRBV6-5 combines with J gene TRBJ2-1. The CDR3 totals 11 residues. CDR1 and CDR2 (germline): MNHEY, SVGAGI. CDR3 sequence reads: CASSLNSEQFF.

This chain joins TRBV6-2 or TRBV6-3 and TRBJ2-1; the D call from TCRdb, TRBD1, cannot be confirmed without DNA. Germline-derived CDR1 and CDR2 are MNHEY and SVGEGT. CDR3 length: 16 amino acids. The CDR3: CASTPGKGSSYNEQFF.

The chain combines TRBV7-6 with TRBJ2-2; the TCRdb call, TRBD2, lacks DNA for checking. The CDR3 is 18 residues long. The germline CDR1 and CDR2 sequences are SGHVS and FNYEAQ. The CDR3 reads CASSSYAGLAGGAGELFF.

The chain recombines TRBV2 with TRBJ1-1. In germline, CDR1 is SNHLY, CDR2 FYNNEI. CDR3 size: 13 residues. This chain's CDR3 is CASIRSPATEAFF.

The chain couples TRBV4-3 to TRBJ1-1. This CDR3 is 16 amino acids long. Looked up from germline, CDR1 is LGHNA and CDR2 is YSLEER. The CDR3 loop reads CASSQDLAGWDTEAFF.

This rearrangement joins TRBV6-2 or TRBV6-3 to TRBJ2-4; TCRdb lists TRBD1, though no DNA is available to test this call. The germline gives CDR1 MNHEY, CDR2 SVGEGT. There are 12 residues in the CDR3. CDR3 protein: CATQTGADIQYF.

The V gene is TRBV29-1, the J gene TRBJ2-7; TCRdb's D gene call, TRBD1, goes unchecked for lack of DNA. Germline V gene lookup returns CDR1 SQVTM and CDR2 ANQGSEA. This CDR3 has 13 amino acids. CDR3 residues: CSVLTGISYEQYF.

This chain joins TRBV5-1 and TRBJ2-2; there is no DNA to check the TCRdb D call of TRBD1. CDR3 length: 15 residues. Germline CDR1 and CDR2: SGHRS and YFSETQ. The CDR3 is CASSLPTGDPGELFF.

This rearrangement joins TRBV9 to TRBJ2-1; the D call from TCRdb, TRBD2, cannot be confirmed without DNA. The CDR3 runs 16 residues. Germline values: CDR1 SGDLS, CDR2 YYNGEE. CDR3 in amino acids: CASSPTSGSIYNEQFF.

The rearrangement joins TRBV27 to TRBJ2-1; there is no DNA to check the TCRdb D call of TRBD1. This CDR3 comprises 15 residues. Germline V lookup: CDR1 MNHEY, CDR2 SMNVEV (reference sequence). The CDR3 spells CASSLISPGTNEQFF.

V usage is TRBV20-1 and J usage is TRBJ2-3; there is no DNA to check the TCRdb D call of TRBD1. Germline lookup yields CDR1 DFQATT and CDR2 SNEGSKA (reference sequence). The CDR3 is 18 amino acids. The CDR3 reads CSAREVPGQGPSTDTQYF.

The chain combines TRBV20-1 with TRBJ2-1; with no DNA, the TCRdb D assignment of TRBD2 cannot be verified. The CDR3 extends over 15 amino acids. CDR1 and CDR2 from the germline V gene are DFQATT and SNEGSKA (reference sequence). This CDR3 is CSARKAGTSYNEQFF.

The chain has TRBV20-1 and TRBJ2-5. Germline assignment: CDR1 DFQATT and CDR2 SNEGSKA (reference sequence). This CDR3 spans 12 amino acids. The CDR3 sequence is CSATLDGETQYF.

The genes are TRBV29-1 and TRBJ2-1; TCRdb indicates TRBD2, and absent DNA this call remains unverified. CDR3 length: 17 amino acids. CDR1 is SQVTM, CDR2 ANQGSEA, per germline. The CDR3 region is CSVLMEHSGIAYNEQFF.

This sequence joins TRBV9 and TRBJ2-7; no DNA is available, so the TRBD1 call from TCRdb remains unchecked. CDR3 size: 15 residues. Germline V gene data show CDR1 as SGDLS and CDR2 as YYNGEE. The CDR3: CASTPGGYESYEQYF.

The chain uses TRBV7-6 and TRBJ1-1; there is no DNA to check the TCRdb D call of TRBD1. The CDR3 spans 16 residues. CDR1 is SGHVS, CDR2 FNYEAQ, per germline. Here the CDR3 reads CASSLALGGANTEAFF.